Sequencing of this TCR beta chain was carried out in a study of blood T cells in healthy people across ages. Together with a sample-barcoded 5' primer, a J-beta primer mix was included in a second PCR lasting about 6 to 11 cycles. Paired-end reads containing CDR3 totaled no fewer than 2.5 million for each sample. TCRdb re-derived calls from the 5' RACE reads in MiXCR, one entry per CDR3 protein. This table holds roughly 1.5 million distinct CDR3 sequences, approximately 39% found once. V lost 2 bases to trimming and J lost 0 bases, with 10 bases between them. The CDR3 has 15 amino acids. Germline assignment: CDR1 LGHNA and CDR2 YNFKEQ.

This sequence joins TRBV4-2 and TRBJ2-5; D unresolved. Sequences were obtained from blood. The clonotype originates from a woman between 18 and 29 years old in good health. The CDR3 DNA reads TGTGCCAGCAGCCAAAACCCTAGTTACCAAGAGACCCAGTACTTC. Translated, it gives CASSQNPSYQETQYF.